The 9 T cell receptor beta chains presented below share a single source sample, sequenced in a study of T-cell memory formation after mild COVID-19. One entry per CDR3 protein, called by TCRdb with MiXCR from the 5' RACE reads. The table shows about 290,000 distinct CDR3 sequences, with 15% to 20% occurring only once. The specimen was PBMCs or a T cell subset sorted from them (not recorded which). The receptors originated from a man between 18 and 35 years old who had mild COVID-19 (a few samples of this study predate the infection). Cell type and time point are not known.

The chain links TRBV6-1 to TRBJ1-3, with D unclear. The ends were cut back, 6 bases at V and 0 bases at J, with 6 bases in the middle. This CDR3 region has 13 residues. Germline CDR1 and CDR2: MNHNS and SASEGT. CDR3 protein: CASRLSSGNTIYF. In DNA form, the CDR3 reads TGTGCCAGCAGGTTGAGCTCTGGAAACACCATATATTTT.

CDR3 sequence reads: CASSYASYGYTF. The CDR3 DNA reads as TGTGCCAGCAGTTACGCCAGTTATGGCTACACCTTC. This chain uses TRBV6-2 or TRBV6-3 with TRBJ1-2, with no clear D. Between the trimmed V and J ends, which lost 2 bases and 5 bases, there was a span of 6 bases. This CDR3 spans 12 amino acids. Germline loops: CDR1 MNHEY, CDR2 SVGEGT.

This clonotype has a count of ten or more. The rearrangement uses TRBV5-6 and TRBJ1-5; no definite D call. The CDR3 covers 13 residues. Germline lookup yields CDR1 SGHDT and CDR2 YYEEEE. The V end lost 1 base, the J end lost 5 bases, and 7 bases lay between the germline ends. The CDR3 protein is CASSLSWDQPQHF. The CDR3 DNA reads as TGTGCCAGCAGCTTGTCCTGGGATCAGCCCCAGCATTTT.

Ten or more counts support this clonotype. The chain employs TRBV7-2 and TRBJ2-5, with D maybe TRBD2 (5 bases). The CDR3 spans 14 residues. Trimming cost V 4 bases and J 7 bases, with 16 bases left between them. CDR1 is SGHTA and CDR2 is FQGNSA in the germline V gene. CDR3 sequence (DNA): TGTGCCAGCAGCTCGATACTAGGAGCCGGGACCCAGTACTTC. Translating gives CASSSILGAGTQYF.

The V and J genes are TRBV4-1 and TRBJ2-3; TRBD2 matches at 13 bases. Trimming cost V 1 base and J 2 bases; bases outside gene matches: 6. The germline gives CDR1 MGHRA, CDR2 YSYEKL. The CDR3 extends over 18 amino acids. This chain's CDR3 is CASSQGAGTSGVTDTQYF. CDR3 bases: TGCGCCAGCAGCCAAGGGGCCGGGACTAGCGGGGTCACAGATACGCAGTATTTT.

The chain uses TRBV7-2 and TRBJ2-5, with D unclear. CDR1 and CDR2 from the germline V gene are SGHTA and FQGNSA. The CDR3 is made up of 14 amino acids. V shed 2 bases and J shed 5 bases, with 12 bases lying between them. CDR3 coding DNA: TGTGCCAGCAGCTTAAACCCCGCTGTGGAGACCCAGTACTTC. It codes for CASSLNPAVETQYF.

A few counts support this clonotype. The CDR3 region has the DNA TGTGCCAGCAGTTTCGGGGCAGGGCGCGAGCAGTACGTC. Protein product: CASSFGAGREQYV. The chain joins TRBV28 to TRBJ2-7; D may match TRBD1 or TRBD2 (5 bases each). There are 13 residues in the CDR3. V was shortened by 3 bases and J by 6 bases, with 12 bases between the two germline ends. Per germline, CDR1 MDHEN and CDR2 SYDVKM.

Relative to its sample, this clonotype is hyperexpanded. J is TRBJ2-1 and V is TRBV5-6; 7 nucleotides agree with TRBD1. Germline CDR1 and CDR2: SGHDT and YYEEEE. This CDR3 spans 14 amino acids. V shed 4 bases and J 5 bases; nucleotides not matched to a gene: 6. As DNA, the CDR3 is TGTGCCAGCAGCCCGCCGGGACAGCACAATGAGCAGTTCTTC. As protein: CASSPPGQHNEQFF.

V gene TRBV25-1 combines with J gene TRBJ2-2; D perhaps matches TRBD1 (5 bases). Trimming shortened V by 3 bases and J by 0 bases, and 8 bases separated the two germline ends. The CDR3 length is 15 residues. Germline-derived CDR1 and CDR2 are MGHDK and SYGVNS. Written as DNA, the CDR3 is TGTGCCAGCAGTGAGCCCAGGGCGAACACCGGGGAGCTGTTTTTT. This gives the protein CASSEPRANTGELFF.